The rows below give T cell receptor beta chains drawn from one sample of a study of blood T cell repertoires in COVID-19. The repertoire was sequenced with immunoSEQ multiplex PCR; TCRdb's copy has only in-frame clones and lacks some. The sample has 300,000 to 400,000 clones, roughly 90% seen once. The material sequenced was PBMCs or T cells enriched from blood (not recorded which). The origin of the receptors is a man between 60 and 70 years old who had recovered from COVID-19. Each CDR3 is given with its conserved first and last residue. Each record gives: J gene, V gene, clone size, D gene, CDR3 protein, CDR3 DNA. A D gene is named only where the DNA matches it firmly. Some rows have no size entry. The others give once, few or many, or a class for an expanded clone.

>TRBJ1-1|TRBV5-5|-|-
CASSQEGLLGGNTEAFF
TGTGCCAGCAGCCAAGAAGGGCTACTGGGGGGGAACACTGAAGCTTTCTTT
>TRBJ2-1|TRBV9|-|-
CASSAGGPSSYNEQFF
TGTGCCAGCAGCGCGGGCGGGCCGAGCTCCTACAATGAGCAGTTCTTC
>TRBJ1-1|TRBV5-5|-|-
CASSLVGGVNTEAFF
TGTGCCAGCAGCTTGGTTGGTGGAGTGAACACTGAAGCTTTCTTT
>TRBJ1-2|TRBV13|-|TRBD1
CASSRGTALRRNYGYTF
TGTGCCAGCAGCCGAGGGACAGCTTTACGACGGAACTATGGCTACACCTTC
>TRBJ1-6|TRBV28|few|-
CASSYWEWGRNSPLHF
TGTGCCAGCAGTTATTGGGAATGGGGGAGGAATTCACCCCTCCACTTT
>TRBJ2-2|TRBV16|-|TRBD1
CASSNDRVTTGELFF
TGTGCCAGCAGCAACGACAGGGTGACCACCGGGGAGCTGTTTTTT
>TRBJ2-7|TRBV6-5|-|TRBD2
CASRLTSGSSYEQYF
TGTGCCAGCAGACTGACTAGCGGGAGCTCCTACGAGCAGTACTTC
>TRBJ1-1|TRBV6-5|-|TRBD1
CASLTGGIGTEAFF
TGTGCCAGCCTCACAGGGGGGATCGGTACTGAAGCTTTCTTT
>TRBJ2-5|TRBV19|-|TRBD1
CASSIGTVQETQYF
TGTGCCAGTAGTATCGGGACAGTCCAAGAGACCCAGTACTTC
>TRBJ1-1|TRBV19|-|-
CASKGGTEAFF
TGTGCCAGTAAAGGCGGCACTGAAGCTTTCTTT
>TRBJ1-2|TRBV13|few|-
CASSLRMEGFQGGYTF
TGTGCCAGCAGCTTACGTATGGAGGGGTTTCAGGGTGGCTACACCTTC
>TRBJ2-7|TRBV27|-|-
CASSLSIGATAYF
TGTGCCAGCAGTTTATCGATAGGAGCCACCGCGTACTTC
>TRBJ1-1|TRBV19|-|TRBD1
CASSFWPGGDTEAFF
TGTGCCAGTAGTTTTTGGCCAGGGGGAGACACTGAAGCTTTCTTT
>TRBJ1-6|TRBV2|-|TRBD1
CASGTGAFSPLHF
TGTGCCAGCGGGACAGGTGCTTTCTCACCCCTCCACTTT
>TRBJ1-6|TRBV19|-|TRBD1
CASSSGQGESPLHF
TGTGCCAGTAGTTCCGGACAGGGGGAATCGCCCCTCCACTTT
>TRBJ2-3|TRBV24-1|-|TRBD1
CATSDQTGGLDTQYF
TGTGCCACCAGTGATCAGACAGGGGGGTTAGATACGCAGTATTTT
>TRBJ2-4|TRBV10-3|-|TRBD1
CAISESTGGAAKNIQYF
TGTGCCATCAGTGAGTCCACAGGGGGCGCTGCCAAAAACATTCAGTACTTC
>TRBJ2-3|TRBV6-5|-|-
CASSRGGTDTQYF
TGTGCCAGCAGCAGGGGGGGCACAGATACGCAGTATTTT
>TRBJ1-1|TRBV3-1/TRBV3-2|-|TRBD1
CASSQMTGEAFF
TGTGCCAGCAGCCAGATGACAGGGGAGGCTTTCTTT
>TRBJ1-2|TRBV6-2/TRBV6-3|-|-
CASSYWSTGYGYTF
TGTGCCAGCAGTTACTGGTCAACAGGGTATGGCTACACCTTC
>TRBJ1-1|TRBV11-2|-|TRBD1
CASSLRGQGWWTEAFF
TGTGCCAGCAGCTTGAGGGGACAGGGTTGGTGGACTGAAGCTTTCTTT
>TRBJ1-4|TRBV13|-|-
CASREQKLFF
TGTGCCAGCAGAGAGCAAAAACTGTTTTTT
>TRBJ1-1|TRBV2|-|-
CASRDSLNTEAFF
TGTGCCAGCAGGGACAGTCTGAATACTGAAGCTTTCTTT
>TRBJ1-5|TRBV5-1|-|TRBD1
CASSVGQGGQPQHF
TGCGCCAGCAGCGTCGGACAGGGCGGTCAGCCCCAGCATTTT
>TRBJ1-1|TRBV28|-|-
CASRALWGSTEAFF
TGTGCCAGCAGGGCCCTCTGGGGCTCCACTGAAGCTTTCTTT
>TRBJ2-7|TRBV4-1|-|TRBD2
CASSQGPGLLGEQYF
TGCGCCAGCAGCCAAGGTCCGGGACTACTGGGCGAGCAGTACTTC
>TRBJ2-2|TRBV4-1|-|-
CASSQGRSLDTGELFF
TGCGCCAGCAGCCAAGGAAGGAGCCTCGACACCGGGGAGCTGTTTTTT
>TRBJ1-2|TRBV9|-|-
CASSVAAGPVYGYTF
TGTGCCAGCAGCGTAGCTGCGGGGCCGGTTTATGGCTACACCTTC
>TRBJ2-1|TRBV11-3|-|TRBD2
CASSFPSGRASYNEQFF
TGTGCCAGCAGCTTCCCTAGCGGGAGGGCCTCCTACAATGAGCAGTTCTTC
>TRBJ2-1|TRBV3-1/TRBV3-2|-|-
CASSQSYPAGPYNEQFF
TGTGCCAGCAGCCAATCCTATCCCGCGGGTCCCTACAATGAGCAGTTCTTC
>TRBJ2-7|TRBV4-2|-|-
CASSQPLGREQYF
TGTGCCAGCAGCCAACCCCTAGGTCGCGAGCAGTACTTC
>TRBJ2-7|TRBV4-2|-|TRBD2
CASSQDLAGGFEQYF
TGTGCCAGCAGCCAAGATTTAGCGGGAGGGTTCGAGCAGTACTTC
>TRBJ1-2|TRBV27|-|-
CASSLVGQGYGYTF
TGTGCCAGCAGTTTGGTCGGGCAGGGGTATGGCTACACCTTC
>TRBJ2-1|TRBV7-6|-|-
CASSLVAGEQFF
TGTGCCAGCAGCTTAGTTGCCGGTGAGCAGTTCTTC
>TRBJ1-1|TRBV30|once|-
CAWSGSPRGMNTEAFF
TGTGCCTGGAGTGGAAGCCCTCGAGGAATGAACACTGAAGCTTTCTTT
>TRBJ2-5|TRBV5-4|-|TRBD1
CASSFRGQGGETQYF
TGTGCCAGCAGCTTTCGGGGACAGGGTGGGGAGACCCAGTACTTC
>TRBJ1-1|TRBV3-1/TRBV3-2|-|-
CASSQVGRTVSFLF
TGTGCCAGCAGCCAAGTGGGACGGACAGTTTCCTTTTTGTTT
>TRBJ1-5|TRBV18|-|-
CASSHGLNSDQPQHF
TGTGCCAGCTCACATGGATTAAACAGTGATCAGCCCCAGCATTTT
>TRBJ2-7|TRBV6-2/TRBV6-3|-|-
CASSPVRSSYEQYF
TGTGCCAGCAGCCCCGTCAGAAGCTCCTACGAGCAGTACTTC
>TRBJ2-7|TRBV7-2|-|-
CASSLGLVVRTYEQYF
TGTGCCAGCAGCTTAGGACTAGTGGTAAGAACCTACGAGCAGTACTTC
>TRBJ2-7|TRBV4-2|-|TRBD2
CASSHGAGGSSYEQYF
TGTGCCAGCAGCCACGGAGCGGGAGGGAGCTCCTACGAGCAGTACTTC
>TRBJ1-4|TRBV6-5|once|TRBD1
CASSYSTGTGDEKLFF
TGTGCCAGCAGTTACTCAACCGGGACAGGGGATGAAAAACTGTTTTTT
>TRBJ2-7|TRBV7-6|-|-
CASSLELVTAYEQYF
TGTGCCAGCAGCTTAGAATTGGTCACTGCCTACGAGCAGTACTTC
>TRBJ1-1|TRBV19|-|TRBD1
CASSAQQGAAEAFF
TGTGCCAGTAGTGCCCAACAGGGGGCGGCGGAAGCTTTCTTT
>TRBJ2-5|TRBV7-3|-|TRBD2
CASSPTSGALKGTQYF
TGTGCCAGCAGCCCGACTAGCGGGGCCCTCAAGGGGACCCAGTACTTC
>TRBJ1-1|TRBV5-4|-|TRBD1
CASSTGQGARGTEAFF
TGTGCCAGCAGCACTGGACAGGGGGCAAGGGGGACTGAAGCTTTCTTT
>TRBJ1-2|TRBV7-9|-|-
CASSSVSQHSLYGYTF
TGTGCCAGCAGCTCCGTTTCGCAACATAGCCTATATGGCTACACCTTC
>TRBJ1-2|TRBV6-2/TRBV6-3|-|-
CASSQRNRGGNYGYTF
TGTGCCAGCAGTCAAAGAAACCGTGGAGGGAACTATGGCTACACCTTC
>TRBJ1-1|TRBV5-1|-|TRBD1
CASSSGGTGVANTEAFF
TGCGCCAGCAGCTCCGGGGGGACAGGGGTGGCGAACACTGAAGCTTTCTTT
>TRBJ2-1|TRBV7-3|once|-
CASSLLGTYNEQFF
TGTGCCAGCAGCTTACTGGGCACGTACAATGAGCAGTTCTTC
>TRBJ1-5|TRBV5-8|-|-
CASSSVSNQPQHF
TGTGCCAGCAGCTCTGTAAGCAATCAGCCCCAGCATTTT
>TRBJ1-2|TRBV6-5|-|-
CASSYSSPPSGGYTF
TGTGCCAGCAGTTACTCGAGCCCACCTTCCGGGGGCTACACCTTC
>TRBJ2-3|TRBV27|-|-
CASSLRFGDTQYF
TGTGCCAGCAGTTTGCGGTTCGGGGATACGCAGTATTTT
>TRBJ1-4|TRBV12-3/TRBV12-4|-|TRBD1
CASSLGGDRKLFF
TGTGCCAGCAGTCTGGGGGGGGACAGGAAACTGTTTTTT
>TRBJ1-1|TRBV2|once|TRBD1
CASRKGQGQAEAFF
TGTGCCAGCAGAAAGGGACAGGGGCAGGCTGAAGCTTTCTTT